The source of this T cell receptor (beta chain) is a study of persistence of HIV-infected CD4 T cells. The immunoSEQ assay was version 4, run in survey mode. Produced via immunoSEQ multiplex PCR; TCRdb's table is partial and in-frame only. The sample lists under 50,000 clones, approximately 90% occurring once. Study-level results: TCRbeta richness was lower in CMV- and Gag-responding cells than in anti-CD3/anti-CD28-responding cells. Antigen-responding cells were enriched for degenerate expanded CDR3beta sequences.

As for this clone: The antigen is not known.

Nonspecific anti-CD3/anti-CD28 bead stimulation represents the broad CD4+ T cell repertoire. Responding CD4+ T cells were sorted by upregulation of both CD40 ligand and CD69. V was trimmed by 6 bases and J by 5 bases, leaving 13 bases between them. Germline loops: CDR1 KGHSH, CDR2 LQKENI. The CDR3 contains 13 residues. The TCR was taken from an adult man with HIV who was CMV-seropositive. J is TRBJ1-2 and V is TRBV18, with TRBD1 as a possible D gene (6 bases). The sequencing used CD4+ T cells sorted from PBMCs after 18-hour stimulation, collected from a patient who received antiretroviral therapy. CDR3: CASSPNREYGYTF. The CDR3 DNA is TGTGCCAGCTCCCCAAACAGGGAGTATGGCTACACCTTC.